This T cell receptor (beta chain) originates from a study of T-cell memory formation after mild COVID-19. Germline CDR1 reads SGDLS; CDR2 reads YYNGEE. The CDR3 sequence is 16 residues long. Trimming removed 0 bases from V and 7 bases from J; junction bases left unmatched: 8. With constant-segment primers, 5'RACE yielded cDNA libraries of TCR alpha and TCR beta that carried sample barcodes and UMIs. TCRdb re-called the 5' RACE reads with MiXCR, one entry per CDR3 protein. This table holds 350,000 to 400,000 distinct CDR3 sequences, around an eighth found once. The study's findings and limits: Clones contracting across day 15 to 85 had a balanced CD4/CD8 profile; later expanding clones leaned CD4+.

As concerns this clonotype: Antigen: not known.

Material: PBMCs or a T cell subset sorted from them (not recorded which). This clonotype originated in a young man who had mild COVID-19 (a few samples of this study predate the infection). Cell type and time point are not known. The chain recombines TRBV9 with TRBJ2-3, with 10 bases fitting TRBD1. In nucleotides, the CDR3 is TGTGCCAGCAGCGTAGAGGTCAGACAGGGGGCAAATACGCAGTATTTT. Translated, it gives CASSVEVRQGANTQYF.